The 22 T cell receptor beta chains given below trace back to one sample, sequenced in a study of regulatory T cells in long-lasting Graves disease. Time point denoted: persistent/refractory GD, antithyroid drugs over 5 years with positive TRAb. Construction of the TCR library relied on RNA isolated from PBMCs. Sequencing libraries for TCR beta were prepared with iRepertoire HTBI primers and Arm-PCR of CDR3 regions. TCRdb passed the multiplex PCR reads through MiXCR, listing each CDR3 protein once. The sample holds 390,000 or so distinct CDR3 sequences; less than 30% are singletons and the top ten take about 27%. The specimen was peripheral blood mononuclear cells (PBMCs), collected when the disease was refractory, from a patient treated with antithyroid drugs. These receptors were obtained from a woman aged 40 to 50 with Graves disease.

This rearrangement joins TRBV25-1 to TRBJ2-3; the D is unclear. Germline V gene sequence: CDR1 MGHDK, CDR2 SYGVNS. Trimming removed 3 bases from V and 10 bases from J, with 8 bases in between. CDR3 length: 11 residues. CDR3 sequence reads: CASSEAYAQYF. Written as DNA, the CDR3 is TGTGCCAGCAGTGAGGCATACGCGCAGTATTTT.

This clonotype was observed a few times. J is TRBJ2-3 and V is TRBV10-3; 15 nucleotides line up with TRBD2. Germline lookup yields CDR1 ENHRY and CDR2 SYGVKD. The CDR3 contains 14 residues. J was trimmed by 6 bases and V by 8 bases; bases with no gene match: 3. The CDR3 DNA reads as TGTGCCATCGGGACTAGCGGGAGGATGGATACGCAGTATTTT. Its protein product is CAIGTSGRMDTQYF.

The sample holds a few counts of this clonotype. CDR3 amino acids: CASSSHIYNEQFF. The DNA for the CDR3 is TGTGCCAGCAGCTCACACATCTACAATGAGCAGTTCTTC. This chain uses TRBV7-3 with TRBJ2-1; D remains unclear. The V end was cut by 4 bases, the J end by 3 bases, with 7 bases between. The CDR3 spans 13 residues. Looked up from germline, CDR1 is SGHTA and CDR2 is FQGTGA.

The J gene is TRBJ2-1, the V gene TRBV27, with TRBD1 matching over 9 bases. J lost 4 bases, V lost 4 bases, and 5 bases had no gene match. The germline CDR1 and CDR2 sequences are MNHEY and SMNVEV (reference sequence). The CDR3 has 15 residues. CDR3: CASSSPGQGYNEQFF. In DNA form, the CDR3 reads TGTGCCAGCAGTTCTCCGGGACAGGGTTACAATGAGCAGTTCTTC.

This clonotype was recorded at least ten times. The chain links TRBV28 to TRBJ2-5; D gene unclear. The CDR3 is 12 amino acids. Germline loops: CDR1 MDHEN, CDR2 SYDVKM. The germline V and J ends were trimmed by 5 bases and 7 bases, with 11 bases remaining between them. The CDR3 DNA reads as TGTGCCAGCAGTACCGGTTGGGGGACCCAGTACTTC. Translated: CASSTGWGTQYF.

A note on this clonotype: Being one base from a much bigger clone, this may be a read error. This chain links TRBV27 with TRBJ2-5, with TRBD2 identical over 7 bases. V was pared by 3 bases and J by 2 bases, with 12 bases of the junction left unmatched. Per the germline V gene, CDR1 is MNHEY and CDR2 is SMNVEV (reference sequence). This CDR3 region has 17 residues. The CDR3 region is CASSFTVGLAVQETQYF. CDR3 DNA sequence: TGTGCCAGCAGTTTCACTGTGGGGCTAGCGGTACAAGAGACCCAGTACTTC.

The CDR3 region has the DNA TGTGCCAGCAGGAGGGTCCCGTCCGGCCAGGGTAAAGATACGCAGTATTTT. Amino acid sequence: CASRRVPSGQGKDTQYF. The V gene is TRBV5-4, the J gene TRBJ2-3; D tentatively fits TRBD1 or TRBD2 (5 bases each). Between the trimmed V and J ends, which lost 5 bases and 5 bases, there was a span of 24 bases. The CDR3 consists of 17 residues. Germline V CDR1 and CDR2: SGHNT, YYREEE (reference sequence).

CDR3 in amino acids: CASSSDRALTDTQYF. CDR3 coding DNA: TGTGCCAGCAGCTCGGACAGGGCCCTCACAGATACGCAGTATTTT. The chain couples TRBV2 to TRBJ2-3; TRBD1 matches 8 bases. V was clipped by 6 bases and J by 2 bases; unmatched bases: 7. Per germline, CDR1 SNHLY and CDR2 FYNNEI. The CDR3 sequence is 15 residues long.

The rearrangement links TRBV5-4 to TRBJ2-5; TRBD2 matches 11 bases. Trimming took 4 bases from V and 11 from J; bases not matched to a gene: 13. Germline V gene sequence: CDR1 SGHNT, CDR2 YYREEE (reference sequence). The CDR3 runs 15 residues. CDR3 sequence reads: CASSITSGRVNEQYF. The CDR3 DNA reads as TGTGCCAGCAGCATTACTAGCGGGAGAGTGAATGAGCAGTACTTC.

The table lists this clonotype with a few counts. The chain uses TRBV27 and TRBJ2-2, with D maybe TRBD2 (6 bases). This CDR3 contains 14 residues. Trimming took 6 bases from V and 5 from J, leaving 13 bases between them. Germline lookup yields CDR1 MNHEY and CDR2 SMNVEV (reference sequence). CDR3 residues: CASSILGGTGELFF. CDR3 DNA: TGTGCCAGCAGCATACTAGGAGGGACCGGGGAGCTGTTTTTT.

This clonotype was recorded at least ten times. The rearrangement links TRBV28 to TRBJ1-1; D gene ambiguous. This CDR3 region has 12 residues. Trimming took 5 bases from V and 4 from J, leaving 8 bases between them. Per germline, CDR1 MDHEN and CDR2 SYDVKM. The CDR3 coding sequence is TGTGCCAGCAGTCCCGAATTCACTGAAGCTTTCTTT. It is translated as CASSPEFTEAFF.

This clonotype has a count of ten or more. V and J are TRBV29-1 and TRBJ2-7; TRBD2 might be the D (5 bases). In germline, CDR1 is SQVTM, CDR2 ANQGSEA. V lost 4 bases and J 7 bases, leaving 8 bases between the germline ends. The CDR3 length is 10 residues. Here the CDR3 reads CSVVGAEQYF. CDR3 nucleotides: TGCAGCGTTGTGGGAGCGGAGCAGTACTTC.

Many counts were recorded for this clonotype. In DNA form, the CDR3 reads TGTGCCAGCAGCAATTCCTACGGGGGCAATCAGCCCCAGCATTTT. This gives the protein CASSNSYGGNQPQHF. The rearrangement joins TRBV12-3 or TRBV12-4 to TRBJ1-5; D not resolved. Trimming stripped 6 bases from V and 2 bases from J, with 14 bases between. The CDR3 spans 15 residues.

This clonotype was detected only a few times. The J gene is TRBJ1-1, the V gene TRBV5-5; 7 positions match TRBD1. Germline loops: CDR1 SGHKS, CDR2 YYEKEE (reference sequence). The J segment lost 5 bases and the V segment lost 1 base, leaving 8 bases of the junction unmatched. The CDR3 loop spans 15 amino acids. CDR3 sequence (DNA): TGTGCCAGCAGCTTGAAGGCAGGGGGTGGGACTGAAGCTTTCTTT. The encoded protein is CASSLKAGGGTEAFF.

This clonotype has ten or more counts. The V call is TRBV12-3 or TRBV12-4, the J call TRBJ1-2, with 8 bases that match TRBD1. The CDR3 consists of 15 residues. The trim removed 5 bases at V and 8 bases at J, leaving 13 bases unmatched. The CDR3 nucleotides read TGTGCCAGCAGTCCCAACGACAGGGGAGTAGAAGGCTACACCTTC. Translation gives CASSPNDRGVEGYTF.

In this sample, this clonotype turned up many times. V and J are TRBV12-3 or TRBV12-4 and TRBJ2-2; 14 positions agree with TRBD2. The CDR3 runs 18 residues. V dropped 5 bases and J dropped 3; count of bases not matched to a gene: 8. The CDR3 spells CASSVGLAGARDTGELFF. CDR3 nucleotides: TGTGCCAGCAGTGTGGGACTAGCGGGAGCACGGGACACCGGGGAGCTGTTTTTT.

The chain has TRBV7-6 and TRBJ2-1; D ambiguous. V was trimmed by 4 bases and J by 5 bases, leaving 15 bases between them. The CDR3 sequence is 15 residues long. Germline CDR1 SGHVS, CDR2 FNYEAQ. CDR3 bases: TGTGCCAGCAGCTCGACCCCCTCCTGGGACAATGAGCAGTTCTTC. It translates to CASSSTPSWDNEQFF.

The CDR3 region has the DNA TGTGCCAGCAGAGATGACAGGGGTGCCCTCTACAATGAGCAGTTCTTC. The encoded protein is CASRDDRGALYNEQFF. This chain joins TRBV6-2 or TRBV6-3 and TRBJ2-1; 8 nucleotides align to TRBD1. The CDR3 extends over 16 amino acids. Trimming removed 6 bases from V and 3 bases from J; junction bases left unmatched: 10. CDR1 MNHEY and CDR2 SVGEGT come from the germline V gene.

This clonotype has ten or more counts. This chain joins TRBV7-3 and TRBJ1-2; 7 bases map to TRBD1. CDR3 length equals 13 residues. In germline, CDR1 is SGHTA, CDR2 FQGTGA. After removal of 5 bases from V and 4 bases from J, the junction contained 4 bases not matched to a gene. CDR3 nucleotides: TGTGCCAGCAGCGCGTCAGGGGGCTATGGCTACACCTTC. Its translation: CASSASGGYGYTF.

This chain links TRBV24-1 with TRBJ1-5; 7 positions match TRBD1. The CDR3 spans 15 residues. Trimming at V came to 4 bases and at J to 1 base, leaving 3 bases not matched to a gene. The germline V gene encodes CDR1 KGHDR and CDR2 SFDVKD. The CDR3 DNA reads TGTGCCACCAGTGAGACAGGGATGAGCAATCAGCCCCAGCATTTT. Translated, it gives CATSETGMSNQPQHF.

This clonotype was seen many times. This chain joins TRBV6-9 and TRBJ2-7, with D perhaps matching TRBD2 (5 bases). CDR3 size: 13 residues. Germline loops: CDR1 MNHGY, CDR2 SVAAGI. Trimming removed 3 bases at V and 4 bases at J, with 10 bases between. The CDR3 DNA is TGTGCCAGCAGTTACGTGGGCGGGTACGAGCAGTACTTC. Its translation is CASSYVGGYEQYF.

This clonotype was seen a few times. The chain joins TRBV28 to TRBJ1-2; 10 bases are a match to TRBD1. The germline V gene encodes CDR1 MDHEN and CDR2 SYDVKM. With 8 bases clipped from V and 4 bases from J, the junction kept 4 bases outside the gene matches. This CDR3 is 13 amino acids long. The CDR3 DNA follows: TGTGCCAGCCTGACAGGGGGCGCCTATGGCTACACCTTC. This gives the protein CASLTGGAYGYTF.